This T cell receptor (beta chain) came from a study of molecular identifiers for immune sequencing clone quantification. V was trimmed by 5 bases and J by 2 bases, leaving 15 bases between them. The CDR3 covers 16 residues. Germline V gene data show CDR1 as SGHTA and CDR2 as FQGTGA. Study-level results: Underestimation of highly expanded clone sizes could arise where identical TCR molecules share a barcode.

Comments on this clonotype: Its antigen remains unknown.

A single record per CDR3 protein comes from TCRdb applying MiXCR to the PCR reads. The table includes hundreds of thousands of distinct CDR3 sequences, 25% detected once. Every naive CD8 library was made from between about 18,000 and 1,100,000 sorted cells with 10%, 30% or 50% RNA. Sequencing was carried out using naive CD8+ T cells from blood, with Jurkat cell RNA spiked in. Subset specified: FACS-sorted CD8+CD4-CCR7+CD45RA+ naive T cells. This clonotype was obtained from a human donor in good health. Some libraries in this study had Jurkat cell RNA spiked in. The chain joins TRBV7-3 to TRBJ2-2; perhaps TRBD1 as D (6 bases). The DNA of the CDR3 is TGTGCCAGCAGCCCCGAGGACAGCTTCAACACCGGGGAGCTGTTTTTT. Protein product: CASSPEDSFNTGELFF.